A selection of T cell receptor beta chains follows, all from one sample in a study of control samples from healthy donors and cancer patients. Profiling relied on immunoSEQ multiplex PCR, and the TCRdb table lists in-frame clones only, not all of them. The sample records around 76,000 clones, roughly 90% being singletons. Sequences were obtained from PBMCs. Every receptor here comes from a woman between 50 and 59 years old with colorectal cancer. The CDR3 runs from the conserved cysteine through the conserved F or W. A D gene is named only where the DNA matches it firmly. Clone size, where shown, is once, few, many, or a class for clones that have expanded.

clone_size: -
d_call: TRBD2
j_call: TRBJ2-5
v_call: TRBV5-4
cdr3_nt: TGTGCCAGCAGCACCCGGGGGGGCGATCGAGAGACCCAGTACTTC
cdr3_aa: CASSTRGGDRETQYF

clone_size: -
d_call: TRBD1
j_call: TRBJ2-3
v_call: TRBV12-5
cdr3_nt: TGTGCTAGTGGTTTCGGACAGGGGGCTGGAGATACGCAGTATTTT
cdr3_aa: CASGFGQGAGDTQYF

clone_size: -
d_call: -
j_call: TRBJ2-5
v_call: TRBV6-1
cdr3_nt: TGTGCCAGCAGTGGCCCGACACTAACCCACGGGGAGACCCAGTACTTC
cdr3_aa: CASSGPTLTHGETQYF

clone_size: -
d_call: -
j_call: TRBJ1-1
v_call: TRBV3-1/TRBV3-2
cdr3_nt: TGTGCCAGCACCCTTGGACCTGAAGCTTTCTTT
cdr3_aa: CASTLGPEAFF

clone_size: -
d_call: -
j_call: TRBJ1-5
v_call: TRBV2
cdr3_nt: TGTGCCAGCAGTCCGACAGGCCAGAGCAATCAGCCCCAGCATTTT
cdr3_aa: CASSPTGQSNQPQHF

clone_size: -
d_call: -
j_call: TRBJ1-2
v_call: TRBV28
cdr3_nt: TGTGCCAGCAGTCGGGACGGCTACTATGGCTACACCTTC
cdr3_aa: CASSRDGYYGYTF

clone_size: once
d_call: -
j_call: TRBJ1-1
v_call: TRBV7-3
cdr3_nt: TGTGCCAGCAGCTATAAGGCAGGGGATATTACTGAAGCTTTCTTT
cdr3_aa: CASSYKAGDITEAFF

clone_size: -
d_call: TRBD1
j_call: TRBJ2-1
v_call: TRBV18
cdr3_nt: TGTGCCAGCTCACCTGGACAGGTGACGGGGAATGAGCAGTTCTTC
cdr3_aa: CASSPGQVTGNEQFF

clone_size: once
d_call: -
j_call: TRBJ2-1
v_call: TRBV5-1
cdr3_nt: TGCGCCAGCAGTAATAGAGGGATCGGCGACAATGAGCAGTTCTTC
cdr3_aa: CASSNRGIGDNEQFF

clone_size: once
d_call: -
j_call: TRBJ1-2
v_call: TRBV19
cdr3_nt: TGTGCCAGTAGTCCGGGGCTAACACGCCCTGGAGGCTACACCTTC
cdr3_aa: CASSPGLTRPGGYTF

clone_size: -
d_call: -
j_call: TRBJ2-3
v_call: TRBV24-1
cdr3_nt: TGTGCCACCAAAGGGGATCTTCCCACAGATACGCAGTATTTT
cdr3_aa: CATKGDLPTDTQYF

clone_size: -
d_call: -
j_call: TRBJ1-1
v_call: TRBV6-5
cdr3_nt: TGTGCCAGCAGTTATTCGGTCAGGTTGAACACTGAAGCTTTCTTT
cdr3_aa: CASSYSVRLNTEAFF

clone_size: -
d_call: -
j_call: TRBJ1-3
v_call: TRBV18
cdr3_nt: TGTGCCAGCTCACTTACAAACTCTGGAAACACCATATATTTT
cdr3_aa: CASSLTNSGNTIYF

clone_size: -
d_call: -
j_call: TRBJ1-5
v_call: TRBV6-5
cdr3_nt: TGTGCCAGCAGTTTTGGGGGCACCAATCAGCCCCAGCATTTT
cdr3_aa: CASSFGGTNQPQHF

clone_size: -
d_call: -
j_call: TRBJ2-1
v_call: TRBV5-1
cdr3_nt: TGCGCCAGTTTTTCAAACAGCTTGGTCAGGGATGGGAGCAATGAGCAGTTCTTC
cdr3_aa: CASFSNSLVRDGSNEQFF

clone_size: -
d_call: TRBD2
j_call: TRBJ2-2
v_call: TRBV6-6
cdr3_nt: TGTGCCAGCAGTTTACTAGCGGGGGTCATCACCGGGGAGCTGTTTTTT
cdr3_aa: CASSLLAGVITGELFF

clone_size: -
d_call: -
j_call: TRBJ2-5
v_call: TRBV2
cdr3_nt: TGTGCCAGCATGCGCGGTGGAGTCCAAGAGACCCAGTACTTC
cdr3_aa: CASMRGGVQETQYF

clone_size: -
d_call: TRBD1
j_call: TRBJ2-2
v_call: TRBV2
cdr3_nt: TGTGCCAGCAGTCCGACAGGGGCCCACACCGGGGAGCTGTTTTTT
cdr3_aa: CASSPTGAHTGELFF

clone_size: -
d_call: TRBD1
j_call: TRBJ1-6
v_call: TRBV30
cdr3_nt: TGTGCCTGGAGTCGGACAGGTAGCTCCTATAATTCACCCCTCCACTTT
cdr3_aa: CAWSRTGSSYNSPLHF

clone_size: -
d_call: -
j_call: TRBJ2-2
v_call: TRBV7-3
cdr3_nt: TGTGCCAGCAGCTCAACCCCAGGGTATGCGAACACCGGGGAGCTGTTTTTT
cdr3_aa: CASSSTPGYANTGELFF

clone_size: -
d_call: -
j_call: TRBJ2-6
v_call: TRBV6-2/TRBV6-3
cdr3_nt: TGTGCCAGCAGTTTTGGGTCATCTGGGGCCAACGTCCTGACTTTC
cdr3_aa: CASSFGSSGANVLTF

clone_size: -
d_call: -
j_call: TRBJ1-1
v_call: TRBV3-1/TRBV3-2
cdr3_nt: TGTGCCAGCAGCCCCCCGTGGGAAGGCATGAACACTGAAGCTTTCTTT
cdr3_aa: CASSPPWEGMNTEAFF

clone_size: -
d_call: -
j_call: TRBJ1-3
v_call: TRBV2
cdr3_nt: TGTGCCAGCAGTCCCTACGAAGCGAGCTCTGGAAACACCATATATTTT
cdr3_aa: CASSPYEASSGNTIYF

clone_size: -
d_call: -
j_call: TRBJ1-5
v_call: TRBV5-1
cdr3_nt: TGCGCCAGCAGCTCGGGACAAGGCAATCAGCCCCAGCATTTT
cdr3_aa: CASSSGQGNQPQHF

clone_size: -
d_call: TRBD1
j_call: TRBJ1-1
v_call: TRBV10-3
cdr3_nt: TGTGCCAAAAGCCAAGGACAGGGCACTGAAGCTTTCTTT
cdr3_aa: CAKSQGQGTEAFF

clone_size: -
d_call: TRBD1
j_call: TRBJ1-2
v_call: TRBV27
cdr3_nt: TGTGCCAGCAGTTTAAACAGGGGGAACTATGGCTACACCTTC
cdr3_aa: CASSLNRGNYGYTF

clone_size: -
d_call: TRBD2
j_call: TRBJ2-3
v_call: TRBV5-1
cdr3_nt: TGCGCCAGCAGCTTGTTTTTAGCGGGGGCCACTAGCACAGATACGCAGTATTTT
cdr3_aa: CASSLFLAGATSTDTQYF

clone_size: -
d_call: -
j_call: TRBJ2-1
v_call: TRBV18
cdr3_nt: TGTGCCAGCTCACCTTTCCGGACTACACTAAACGATGAGCAGTTCTTC
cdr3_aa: CASSPFRTTLNDEQFF

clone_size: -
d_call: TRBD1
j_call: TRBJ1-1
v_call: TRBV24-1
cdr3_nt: TGTGCCACCAGTGATACCTGGGACAGTAAAGCTTTCTTT
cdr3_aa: CATSDTWDSKAFF

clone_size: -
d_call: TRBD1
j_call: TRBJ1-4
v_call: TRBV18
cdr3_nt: TGTGCCAGCTCACCAGGTGGGACAGCTAATGAAAAACTGTTTTTT
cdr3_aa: CASSPGGTANEKLFF

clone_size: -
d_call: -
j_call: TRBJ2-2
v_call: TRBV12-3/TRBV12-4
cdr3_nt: TGTGCCAGCAGCAGGACTGAGACCGGGGAGCTGTTTTTT
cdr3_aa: CASSRTETGELFF